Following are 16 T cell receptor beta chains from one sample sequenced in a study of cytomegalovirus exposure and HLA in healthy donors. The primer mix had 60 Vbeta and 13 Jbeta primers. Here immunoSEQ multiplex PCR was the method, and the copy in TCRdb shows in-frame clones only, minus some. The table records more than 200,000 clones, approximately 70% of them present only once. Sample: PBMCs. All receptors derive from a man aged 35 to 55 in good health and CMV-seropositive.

The chain's CDR3 is CASSPGPFFYNEQFF. The CDR3 DNA sequence: TGTGCCAGCAGCCCGGGTCCTTTTTTTTACAATGAGCAGTTCTTC. The gene calls are TRBV6-5 and TRBJ2-1, with unresolved D. V lost 6 bases and J lost 4, with 16 bases in between. Looked up from germline, CDR1 is MNHEY and CDR2 is SVGAGI. This CDR3 has 15 amino acids.

The chain's CDR3 is CATSRRGGMNTEAFF. CDR3 DNA: TGTGCCACCAGCAGGAGGGGAGGTATGAACACTGAAGCTTTCTTT. The V call is TRBV15, the J call TRBJ1-1, with a weak D call TRBD1 (5 bases). Trimming removed 3 bases at V and 0 bases at J, with 11 bases between. The germline gives CDR1 LNHNV, CDR2 YYDKDF (reference sequence). The CDR3 covers 15 residues.

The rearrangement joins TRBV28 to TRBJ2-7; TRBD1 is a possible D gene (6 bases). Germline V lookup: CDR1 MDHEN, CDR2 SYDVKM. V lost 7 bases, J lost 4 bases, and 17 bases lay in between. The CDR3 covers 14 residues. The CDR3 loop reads CASTKDSLVYEQYF. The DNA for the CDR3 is TGTGCCAGCACCAAGGACAGCTTGGTGTACGAGCAGTACTTC.

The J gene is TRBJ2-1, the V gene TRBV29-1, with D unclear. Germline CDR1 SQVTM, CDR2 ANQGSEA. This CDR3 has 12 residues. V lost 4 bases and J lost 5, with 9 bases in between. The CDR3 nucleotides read TGCAGCGTTGGGGTAGCCCACAATGAGCAGTTCTTC. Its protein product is CSVGVAHNEQFF.

The CDR3 DNA reads as TGTGCCAGCAAGTGGGCGAACACTGAAGCTTTCTTT. Its translation is CASKWANTEAFF. This chain links TRBV7-2 with TRBJ1-1; D remains ambiguous. CDR1 is SGHTA, CDR2 FQGNSA, per germline. V was clipped by 7 bases and J by 1 base, with 7 bases between them. CDR3 size: 12 residues.

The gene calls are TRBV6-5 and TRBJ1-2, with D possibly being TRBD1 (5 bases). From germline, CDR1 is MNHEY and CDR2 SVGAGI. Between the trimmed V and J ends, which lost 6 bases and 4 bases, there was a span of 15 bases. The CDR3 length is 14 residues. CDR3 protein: CASRDQGSGYGYTF. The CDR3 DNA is TGTGCCAGCAGGGATCAGGGATCGGGCTATGGCTACACCTTC.

DNA of the CDR3: TGTGCCAGTAGTGGGACAGGGAGCCGCGAGCAGTACTTC. This sequence encodes CASSGTGSREQYF. The V gene is TRBV19, the J gene TRBJ2-7, with 9 bases lining up with TRBD1. Germline lookup yields CDR1 LNHDA and CDR2 SQIVND (reference sequence). The CDR3 length is 13 residues. Losses at the gene ends were 5 bases for V and 6 bases for J; bases not matched to a gene: 5.

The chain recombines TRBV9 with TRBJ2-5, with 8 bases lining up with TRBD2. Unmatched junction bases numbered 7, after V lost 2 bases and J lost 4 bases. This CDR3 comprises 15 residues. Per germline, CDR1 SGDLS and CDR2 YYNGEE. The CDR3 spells CASSVGGGPGETQYF. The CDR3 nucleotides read TGTGCCAGCAGCGTCGGCGGGGGGCCGGGAGAGACCCAGTACTTC.

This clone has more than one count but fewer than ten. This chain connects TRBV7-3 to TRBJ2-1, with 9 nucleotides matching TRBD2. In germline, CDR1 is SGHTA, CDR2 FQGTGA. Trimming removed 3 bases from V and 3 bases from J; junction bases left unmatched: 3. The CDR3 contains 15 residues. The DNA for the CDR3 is TGTGCCAGCAGCTTTAGCGGGGGAAGCTACAATGAGCAGTTCTTC. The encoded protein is CASSFSGGSYNEQFF.

The DNA for the CDR3 is TGCGCCAGCAGCCCATCCACAGGGTTCGAGCAGTACTTC. Amino acid sequence: CASSPSTGFEQYF. This rearrangement joins TRBV5-1 to TRBJ2-7, with D possibly TRBD1 on 6 matching bases. There are 13 residues in the CDR3. With 4 bases removed from V and 6 bases from J, the gap between germline ends came to 14 bases. Germline V gene sequence: CDR1 SGHRS, CDR2 YFSETQ.

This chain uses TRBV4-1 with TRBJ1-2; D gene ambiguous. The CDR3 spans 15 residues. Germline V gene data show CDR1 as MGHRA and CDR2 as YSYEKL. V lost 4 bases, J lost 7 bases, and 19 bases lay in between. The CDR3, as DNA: TGCGCCAGCAGCCCGAGGGAGCTTACAGCCGCTGGCTACACCTTC. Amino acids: CASSPRELTAAGYTF.

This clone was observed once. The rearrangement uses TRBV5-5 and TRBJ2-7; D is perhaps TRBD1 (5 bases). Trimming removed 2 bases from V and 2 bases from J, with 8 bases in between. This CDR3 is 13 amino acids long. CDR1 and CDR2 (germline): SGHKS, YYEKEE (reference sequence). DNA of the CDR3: TGTGCCAGCAGCTTCGCACAGGCCTACGAGCAGTACTTC. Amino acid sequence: CASSFAQAYEQYF.

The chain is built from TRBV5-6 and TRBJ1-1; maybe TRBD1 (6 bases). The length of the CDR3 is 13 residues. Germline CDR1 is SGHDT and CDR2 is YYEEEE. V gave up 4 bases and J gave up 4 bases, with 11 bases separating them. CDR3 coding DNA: TGTGCCAGCAGCCGAGGGGGTGGCACTGAAGCTTTCTTT. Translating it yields CASSRGGGTEAFF.

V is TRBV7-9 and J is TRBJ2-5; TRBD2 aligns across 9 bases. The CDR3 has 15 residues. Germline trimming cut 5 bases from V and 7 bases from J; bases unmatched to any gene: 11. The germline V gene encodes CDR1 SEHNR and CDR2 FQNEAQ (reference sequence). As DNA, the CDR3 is TGTGCCAGCAGCCCGACTTCAAGTAGCGGGGGGACCCAGTACTTC. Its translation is CASSPTSSSGGTQYF. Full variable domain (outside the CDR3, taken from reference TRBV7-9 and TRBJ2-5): DTGVSQNPRHKITKRGQNVTFRCDPISEHNRLYWYRQTLGQGPEFLTYFQNEAQLEKSRLLSDRFSAERPKGSFSTLEIQRTEQGDSAMYLCASSPTSSSGGTQYFGPGTRLLVL.

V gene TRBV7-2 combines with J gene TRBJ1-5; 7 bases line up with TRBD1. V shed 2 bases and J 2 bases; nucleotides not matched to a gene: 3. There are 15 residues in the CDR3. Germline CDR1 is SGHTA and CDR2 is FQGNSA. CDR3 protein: CASSLIGTGNQPQHF. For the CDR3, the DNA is TGTGCCAGCAGCTTAATCGGGACAGGCAATCAGCCCCAGCATTTT.

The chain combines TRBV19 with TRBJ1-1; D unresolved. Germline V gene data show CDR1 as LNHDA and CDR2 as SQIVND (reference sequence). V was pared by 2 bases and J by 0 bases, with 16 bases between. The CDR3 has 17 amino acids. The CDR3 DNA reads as TGTGCCAGTAGTATACGGGGTGGGTGGGGTCTGAACACTGAAGCTTTCTTT. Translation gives CASSIRGGWGLNTEAFF.